A selection of T cell receptor beta chains follows, all from one sample in a study of long-term antiretroviral therapy in people with HIV. Sequenced by immunoSEQ multiplex PCR; TCRdb stores in-frame clones only, minus some. The sample holds about 16,000 clones, less than 80% seen once. The sequencing used unsorted PBMCs, collected 1.5 years before starting antiretroviral therapy. The receptors were sampled from a woman aged 50 to 60 with HIV. CDR3s include the opening cysteine and the closing phenylalanine or tryptophan. A D gene is named only where the DNA matches it firmly. Clone size, where shown, is once, few, many, or a class for clones that have expanded.

clone_size	d_call	v_call	j_call	cdr3_aa	cdr3_nt
NA	NA	TRBV28	TRBJ2-7	CASSSNTGLNEQYF	TGTGCCAGCAGCTCAAACACAGGGCTTAACGAGCAGTACTTC
few	NA	TRBV4-1	TRBJ2-3	CASSQVPDTQYF	TGCGCCAGCAGCCAAGTACCTGATACGCAGTATTTT
NA	TRBD2	TRBV4-1	TRBJ2-7	CASSVLLAGGDEQYF	TGCGCCAGCAGCGTCCTACTAGCGGGGGGAGACGAGCAGTACTTC
NA	NA	TRBV28	TRBJ2-7	CASSFRLSLTYEQYF	TGTGCCAGCAGTTTTCGGCTATCCCTGACCTACGAGCAGTACTTC
NA	NA	TRBV27	TRBJ1-1	CASSLGAWAANTEAFF	TGTGCCAGCAGTTTAGGGGCATGGGCAGCGAACACTGAAGCTTTCTTT
NA	NA	TRBV2	TRBJ2-5	CASRQGGGIETQYF	TGTGCCAGCAGGCAAGGGGGGGGGATCGAGACCCAGTACTTC
NA	TRBD1	TRBV29-1	TRBJ2-2	CSVKETGVAGELFF	TGCAGCGTTAAGGAGACAGGGGTCGCCGGGGAGCTGTTTTTT
NA	NA	TRBV28	TRBJ2-3	CASKPAYPDTQYF	TGTGCCAGCAAACCCGCTTACCCAGATACGCAGTATTTT
NA	NA	TRBV5-1	TRBJ2-3	CASRLGGFTDTQYF	TGCGCCAGCAGATTAGGGGGGTTTACGGATACGCAGTATTTT
once	NA	TRBV29-1	TRBJ2-3	CSVHLVDTQYF	TGCAGCGTTCACCTGGTGGATACGCAGTATTTT
medium-sized	NA	TRBV9	TRBJ2-1	CASSSGNYNEQFF	TGTGCCAGCAGCTCAGGGAACTACAATGAGCAGTTCTTC
few	NA	TRBV4-2	TRBJ1-2	CASSQAPRGYTF	TGTGCCAGCAGCCAAGCTCCCAGAGGCTACACCTTC
few	NA	TRBV4-1	TRBJ2-2	CASSQVAANTGELFF	TGCGCCAGCAGCCAAGTGGCTGCGAACACCGGGGAGCTGTTTTTT
medium-sized	TRBD1	TRBV6-1	TRBJ1-1	CASSGGKGQGLSNTEAFF	TGTGCCAGCAGTGGGGGCAAGGGACAGGGCCTTTCGAACACTGAAGCTTTCTTT
NA	TRBD1	TRBV7-2	TRBJ2-5	CASSPDRGGETQYF	TGTGCCAGCAGCCCAGACAGGGGAGGAGAGACCCAGTACTTC
NA	NA	TRBV7-9	TRBJ1-4	CASSLDNWDEKLFF	TGTGCCAGCAGCTTAGACAATTGGGATGAAAAACTGTTTTTT
NA	TRBD1	TRBV6-5	TRBJ1-2	CASSYGEGAGYGYTF	TGTGCCAGCAGTTACGGGGAGGGGGCAGGATATGGCTACACCTTC
NA	NA	TRBV6-1	TRBJ1-1	CASSKGPENTEAFF	TGTGCCAGCAGCAAAGGGCCGGAGAACACTGAAGCTTTCTTT
NA	NA	TRBV28	TRBJ2-3	CASSLTQSTDTQYF	TGTGCCAGCAGTTTAACCCAGTCCACAGATACGCAGTATTTT
NA	NA	TRBV19	TRBJ2-2	CASSPYGGYTGELFF	TGTGCCAGTAGCCCATATGGGGGCTACACCGGGGAGCTGTTTTTT
NA	TRBD1	TRBV29-1	TRBJ1-2	CSVDRGGDSGYTF	TGCAGCGTTGATAGAGGGGGCGACAGTGGCTACACCTTC
few	NA	TRBV18	TRBJ1-3	CASSPPGAAAGNTIYF	TGTGCCAGCTCACCCCCCGGGGCTGCAGCTGGAAACACCATATATTTT
NA	NA	TRBV4-1	TRBJ2-3	CASSQGRGDTQYF	TGCGCCAGCAGCCAAGGCAGGGGAGATACGCAGTATTTT
NA	TRBD1	TRBV7-2	TRBJ2-6	CASSVGGAGANVLTF	TGTGCCAGCAGTGTAGGGGGCGCCGGGGCCAACGTCCTGACTTTC
NA	NA	TRBV5-1	TRBJ1-2	CASSYGYWKEF	TGCGCCAGCAGCTACGGGTATTGGAAAGAGTTC
NA	NA	TRBV14	TRBJ1-1	CASSHPGAFMNTEAFF	TGTGCCAGCAGCCATCCCGGGGCGTTCATGAACACTGAAGCTTTCTTT
NA	TRBD2	TRBV2	TRBJ2-5	CASILAGQETQYF	TGTGCCAGCATCCTAGCGGGGCAAGAGACCCAGTACTTC
medium-sized	TRBD1	TRBV9	TRBJ2-7	CASSGGQVSYEQYF	TGTGCCAGCAGCGGGGGACAGGTCTCCTACGAGCAGTACTTC
NA	NA	TRBV7-9	TRBJ1-3	CASSSFLSGNTIYF	TGTGCCAGCAGCTCCTTCCTCTCTGGAAACACCATATATTTT
NA	NA	TRBV2	TRBJ1-4	CASSSRGRPNEKLFF	TGTGCCAGCAGTAGCAGGGGAAGGCCTAATGAAAAACTGTTTTTT
NA	NA	TRBV2	TRBJ1-5	CASNGGGNQPQHF	TGTGCCAGCAACGGCGGGGGCAATCAGCCCCAGCATTTT
few	NA	TRBV4-1	TRBJ1-1	CASSLRGADRMNTEAFF	TGCGCCAGCAGCCTAAGAGGGGCAGATCGGATGAACACTGAAGCTTTCTTT
once	NA	TRBV7-3	TRBJ2-6	CASSLRPGGAGANVLTF	TGTGCCAGCAGCTTACGTCCAGGAGGGGCAGGGGCCAACGTCCTGACTTTC
NA	NA	TRBV7-9	TRBJ2-3	CASSSGGGRGTDTQYF	TGTGCCAGCAGCTCCGGAGGGGGCAGAGGCACAGATACGCAGTATTTT
few	NA	TRBV21-1	TRBJ1-1	CASSKEWPQGTAGEAFF	TGTGCCAGCAGCAAAGAATGGCCGCAAGGGACGGCTGGTGAAGCTTTCTTT
once	TRBD1	TRBV25-1	TRBJ1-1	CASSESLGQGGTEAFF	TGTGCCAGCAGTGAATCGTTGGGACAGGGAGGCACTGAAGCTTTCTTT
once	NA	TRBV30	TRBJ2-1	CAWSRDVTWSSGEQFF	TGTGCCTGGAGTAGGGACGTCACATGGTCGTCCGGTGAGCAGTTCTTC
NA	NA	TRBV27	TRBJ2-2	CASSLSPAATGELFF	TGTGCCAGCAGTTTATCTCCTGCAGCTACCGGGGAGCTGTTTTTT
NA	NA	TRBV28	TRBJ2-2	CASLFVGQGITGELFF	TGTGCCAGCCTCTTTGTGGGGCAGGGGATTACCGGGGAGCTGTTTTTT
NA	NA	TRBV30	TRBJ2-2	CAWSGLHTGELFF	TGTGCCTGGAGTGGCCTACACACCGGGGAGCTGTTTTTT